This is a list of T cell receptor beta chains from one sample in a study of T-cell reconstitution after alpha-beta-depleted transplantation in children. TCRdb re-called the PCR reads with MiXCR, one entry per CDR3 protein. The data show around 300,000 distinct CDR3 sequences, approximately 23% seen once. Sequences were derived from PBMCs, mostly from graft donor cells, sampled 180 days after TCRalphabeta/CD19-depleted stem cell transplant. The receptor source for this set is a male patient younger than 18 who had a stem cell transplant for acute lymphoblastic leukemia, so the T cells may come from the graft donor. The CDR3 runs from the conserved cysteine through the conserved F or W. A D gene is named only where the DNA matches it firmly. Expanded clones are given a class, and other clones once, few, many or no size at all.

cdr3_aa: CASSFPVEQFF
cdr3_nt: TGTGCCAGCAGTTTCCCGGTTGAGCAGTTCTTC
j_call: TRBJ2-1
v_call: TRBV12-3/TRBV12-4
d_call: -
clone_size: few
cdr3_length: 11

cdr3_aa: CASRAGVVSYEQYF
cdr3_nt: TGTGCCAGCCGAGCGGGAGTGGTATCCTACGAGCAGTACTTC
j_call: TRBJ2-7
v_call: TRBV6-1
d_call: TRBD2
clone_size: -
cdr3_length: 14

cdr3_aa: CASSQAPGLAASPSYEQYF
cdr3_nt: TGCGCCAGCAGCCAAGCGCCGGGACTAGCGGCCTCCCCCTCCTACGAGCAGTACTTC
j_call: TRBJ2-7
v_call: TRBV4-1
d_call: TRBD2
clone_size: few
cdr3_length: 19

cdr3_aa: CASSERDSGGTEAFF
cdr3_nt: TGTGCCAGCAGTGAACGGGATTCGGGGGGCACTGAAGCTTTCTTT
j_call: TRBJ1-1
v_call: TRBV6-4
d_call: -
clone_size: -
cdr3_length: 15

cdr3_aa: CASSLEPGDTEAFF
cdr3_nt: TGTGCCAGCAGCTTAGAACCAGGGGACACTGAAGCTTTCTTT
j_call: TRBJ1-1
v_call: TRBV7-6
d_call: -
clone_size: -
cdr3_length: 14

cdr3_aa: CASSLVTVTDTQYF
cdr3_nt: TGCGCCAGCAGCTTGGTGACAGTCACAGATACGCAGTATTTT
j_call: TRBJ2-3
v_call: TRBV5-1
d_call: -
clone_size: few
cdr3_length: 14

cdr3_aa: CASSSLRTGANYGYTF
cdr3_nt: TGTGCCAGCAGCTCCTTACGAACAGGGGCCAACTATGGCTACACCTTC
j_call: TRBJ1-2
v_call: TRBV11-2
d_call: TRBD1
clone_size: -
cdr3_length: 16

cdr3_aa: CASSKGLEAFF
cdr3_nt: TGTGCCAGTAGTAAGGGGCTCGAAGCTTTCTTT
j_call: TRBJ1-1
v_call: TRBV19
d_call: -
clone_size: -
cdr3_length: 11

cdr3_aa: CASSLEGGLNTEAFF
cdr3_nt: TGCGCCAGCAGCTTGGAAGGGGGTCTGAACACTGAAGCTTTCTTT
j_call: TRBJ1-1
v_call: TRBV5-1
d_call: -
clone_size: few
cdr3_length: 15

cdr3_aa: CSVNAGAHTDTQYF
cdr3_nt: TGCAGCGTTAACGCAGGGGCCCACACAGATACGCAGTATTTT
j_call: TRBJ2-3
v_call: TRBV29-1
d_call: -
clone_size: -
cdr3_length: 14

cdr3_aa: CASRLNLGAKNIQYF
cdr3_nt: TGCGCCAGCAGGCTTAACCTTGGGGCCAAAAACATTCAGTACTTC
j_call: TRBJ2-4
v_call: TRBV5-1
d_call: -
clone_size: few
cdr3_length: 15

cdr3_aa: CASSPRGTSGTYEQYF
cdr3_nt: TGTGCCAGCTCACCACGCGGGACTAGCGGCACCTACGAGCAGTACTTC
j_call: TRBJ2-7
v_call: TRBV18
d_call: TRBD2
clone_size: -
cdr3_length: 16

cdr3_aa: CASGPRDLEQFF
cdr3_nt: TGTGCCAGCGGGCCTAGGGACCTTGAGCAGTTCTTC
j_call: TRBJ2-1
v_call: TRBV11-1
d_call: -
clone_size: -
cdr3_length: 12

cdr3_aa: CASRSGDPDTQYF
cdr3_nt: TGTGCCAGCAGATCGGGAGACCCAGATACGCAGTATTTT
j_call: TRBJ2-3
v_call: TRBV13
d_call: -
clone_size: few
cdr3_length: 13

cdr3_aa: CASSLETYEQYF
cdr3_nt: TGCGCCAGCAGCCTCGAGACTTACGAGCAGTACTTC
j_call: TRBJ2-7
v_call: TRBV5-1
d_call: -
clone_size: many
cdr3_length: 12

cdr3_aa: CASSYSPGMREKLFF
cdr3_nt: TGTGCCAGCAGTTACTCGCCGGGTATGAGGGAAAAACTGTTTTTT
j_call: TRBJ1-4
v_call: TRBV6-5
d_call: -
clone_size: few
cdr3_length: 15

cdr3_aa: CSPRRAEQYF
cdr3_nt: TGCAGTCCCCGACGGGCCGAGCAGTACTTC
j_call: TRBJ2-7
v_call: TRBV20-1
d_call: -
clone_size: -
cdr3_length: 10

cdr3_aa: CSARVKPSGRGMEETQYF
cdr3_nt: TGCAGTGCTAGAGTTAAGCCTAGCGGGAGGGGGATGGAAGAGACCCAGTACTTC
j_call: TRBJ2-5
v_call: TRBV20-1
d_call: TRBD2
clone_size: -
cdr3_length: 18

cdr3_aa: CASSLPHEVYGYTF
cdr3_nt: TGTGCCAGCAGTTTGCCCCATGAGGTCTATGGCTACACCTTC
j_call: TRBJ1-2
v_call: TRBV12-3/TRBV12-4
d_call: -
clone_size: few
cdr3_length: 14

cdr3_aa: CSATGARSYNEQFF
cdr3_nt: TGCAGTGCAACGGGGGCTAGATCCTACAATGAGCAGTTCTTC
j_call: TRBJ2-1
v_call: TRBV20-1
d_call: -
clone_size: -
cdr3_length: 14

cdr3_aa: CATSRDFGTSGRAGHEQYF
cdr3_nt: TGTGCCACCAGCAGAGATTTTGGGACTAGCGGGAGGGCCGGGCACGAGCAGTACTTC
j_call: TRBJ2-7
v_call: TRBV15
d_call: TRBD2
clone_size: -
cdr3_length: 19

cdr3_aa: CASSLGVTSTETQYF
cdr3_nt: TGCGCCAGCAGCTTGGGGGTGACTAGCACGGAGACCCAGTACTTC
j_call: TRBJ2-5
v_call: TRBV5-1
d_call: TRBD2
clone_size: -
cdr3_length: 15

cdr3_aa: CASSSAGVYEQYF
cdr3_nt: TGTGCCAGCAGCTCGGCTGGGGTATACGAGCAGTACTTC
j_call: TRBJ2-7
v_call: TRBV3-1
d_call: -
clone_size: -
cdr3_length: 13